The rows below give T cell receptor beta chains drawn from one sample of a study of blood T cell repertoires in COVID-19. TCRdb keeps only in-frame clones here, not all; method: immunoSEQ multiplex PCR. The sample shows about 170,000 clones, about four fifths of them seen only once. The sequencing sample was made of peripheral blood. Receptors originate from an elderly woman with acute or convalescent COVID-19. Each CDR3 is given with its conserved first and last residue. D genes are given only for firm matches. A clone size is listed for some rows: how often the clone was seen (once, few, many), or a class if it is expanded.

size	V	D	J	DNA	CDR3
NA	TRBV7-2	NA	TRBJ1-2	TGTGCCAGCAGCTTAGTCTCAGGGGCCTACACCTTC	CASSLVSGAYTF
NA	TRBV6-5	NA	TRBJ2-3	TGTGCCAGCAGTTACTTCGGTTTGGGGCCAGATACGCAGTATTTT	CASSYFGLGPDTQYF
NA	TRBV6-5	NA	TRBJ1-1	TGTGCCAGTTGCTTCAGGCCGACTATGAACACTGAAGCTTTCTTT	CASCFRPTMNTEAFF
NA	TRBV6-2/TRBV6-3	TRBD2	TRBJ2-7	TGTGCCAGCAGTTACTCAGGCTGGCGGGAGGCAAGCTACGAGCAGTACTTC	CASSYSGWREASYEQYF
once	TRBV6-2/TRBV6-3	TRBD1	TRBJ1-1	TGTGCCAGCAGTTACGACAGGGGTGGCACTGAAGCTTTCTTT	CASSYDRGGTEAFF
NA	TRBV9	NA	TRBJ1-2	TGTGCCAGCAGTGCAGGAATGGGAGGGGCGAATGGCTACACCTTC	CASSAGMGGANGYTF
NA	TRBV7-2	NA	TRBJ1-6	TGTGCCAGCAGCTCGACAGTGGGTTCACCCCTCCACTTT	CASSSTVGSPLHF
NA	TRBV11-2	NA	TRBJ2-5	TGTGCCAGCAGCTTCGGACAGTTCCAAGAGACCCAGTACTTC	CASSFGQFQETQYF
NA	TRBV29-1	TRBD1	TRBJ1-2	TGCAGCCTTTCGACAGGGGATGGCTACACCTTC	CSLSTGDGYTF
many	TRBV9	TRBD2	TRBJ2-2	TGTGCCAGCAGCTTAGACATAGCGGGAGGGGACGGGGAGCTGTTTTTT	CASSLDIAGGDGELFF
NA	TRBV19	NA	TRBJ2-2	TGTGCCAGTAGAAGATCAGGCAGGGCGAACACCGGGGAGCTGTTTTTT	CASRRSGRANTGELFF
NA	TRBV7-9	NA	TRBJ1-1	TGTGCCAGCAGCTTAGTAGCAGGGACTGAAGCTTTCTTT	CASSLVAGTEAFF
NA	TRBV4-1	NA	TRBJ1-5	TGCGCCAGCAGCCAGCAACCTGCGACAGGCCTTCTCAATCAGCCCCAGCATTTT	CASSQQPATGLLNQPQHF
NA	TRBV5-1	NA	TRBJ1-6	TGCGCCAGCAGCTTAAGGACAGAACTTTCACCCCTCCACTTT	CASSLRTELSPLHF
NA	TRBV5-1	TRBD1	TRBJ1-4	TGCGCCAGCAGCGAGGACAGGGTGAATGAAAAACTGTTTTTT	CASSEDRVNEKLFF
NA	TRBV6-5	NA	TRBJ2-7	TGTGCCAGCATGCAGGGAAGCTCCTACGAGCAGTACTTC	CASMQGSSYEQYF
NA	TRBV19	NA	TRBJ2-2	TGTGCCAGTAGTATGGGGCTCACCGGGGAGCTGTTTTTT	CASSMGLTGELFF
once	TRBV10-3	TRBD1	TRBJ2-1	TGTGCCATACGAGGGACAGGGGTTTTGAGGAATGAGCAGTTCTTC	CAIRGTGVLRNEQFF
NA	TRBV2	TRBD1	TRBJ1-5	TGTGCCAGCAGTCCTACAGGGGGCATTCAGCCCCAGCATTTT	CASSPTGGIQPQHF
NA	TRBV5-1	NA	TRBJ1-6	TGCGCCAGCAGCTTGGATGGGTTGGGAAATGAGGGCTCACCCCTCCACTTT	CASSLDGLGNEGSPLHF
NA	TRBV7-2	TRBD2	TRBJ2-2	TGTGCCAGCAGCTTAGGATTGGCGGGACTAGCGGGGGGCAGGTTTTTT	CASSLGLAGLAGGRFF
NA	TRBV2	NA	TRBJ2-1	TGTGCCAGCAGTGAGCGAGAGGCCCACAATGAGCAGTTCTTC	CASSEREAHNEQFF
NA	TRBV3-1/TRBV3-2	TRBD2	TRBJ2-3	TGTGCCAGCAGCCCTCTGGCGGGAGAAGATACGCAGTATTTT	CASSPLAGEDTQYF
once	TRBV14	NA	TRBJ1-1	TGTGCCAGCACCCCAAGGTTAGGGGCTGAAGCTTTCTTT	CASTPRLGAEAFF
few	TRBV7-9	NA	TRBJ1-1	TGTGCCAGCAGCTTACCCGGGAACACTGAAGCTTTCTTT	CASSLPGNTEAFF
NA	TRBV7-2	NA	TRBJ2-5	TGTGCCAGCAGCTTGGCTCGCGGGGATAGGGAGACCCAGTACTTC	CASSLARGDRETQYF